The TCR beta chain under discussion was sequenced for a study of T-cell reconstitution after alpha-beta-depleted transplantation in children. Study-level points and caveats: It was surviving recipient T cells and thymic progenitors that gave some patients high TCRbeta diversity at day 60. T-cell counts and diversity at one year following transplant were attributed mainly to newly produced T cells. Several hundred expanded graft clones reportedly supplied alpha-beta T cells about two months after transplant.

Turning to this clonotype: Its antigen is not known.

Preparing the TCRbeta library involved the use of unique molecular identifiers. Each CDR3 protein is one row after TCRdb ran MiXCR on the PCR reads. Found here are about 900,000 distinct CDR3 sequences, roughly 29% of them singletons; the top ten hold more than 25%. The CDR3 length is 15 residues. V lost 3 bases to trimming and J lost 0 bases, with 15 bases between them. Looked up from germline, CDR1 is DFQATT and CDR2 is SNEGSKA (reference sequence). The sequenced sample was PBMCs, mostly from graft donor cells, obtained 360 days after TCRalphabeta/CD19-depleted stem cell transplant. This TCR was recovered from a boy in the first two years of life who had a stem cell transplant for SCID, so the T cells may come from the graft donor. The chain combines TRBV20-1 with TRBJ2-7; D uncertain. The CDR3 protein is CSASKQLENSYEQYF. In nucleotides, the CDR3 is TGCAGTGCTAGTAAACAGCTCGAGAACTCCTACGAGCAGTACTTC.